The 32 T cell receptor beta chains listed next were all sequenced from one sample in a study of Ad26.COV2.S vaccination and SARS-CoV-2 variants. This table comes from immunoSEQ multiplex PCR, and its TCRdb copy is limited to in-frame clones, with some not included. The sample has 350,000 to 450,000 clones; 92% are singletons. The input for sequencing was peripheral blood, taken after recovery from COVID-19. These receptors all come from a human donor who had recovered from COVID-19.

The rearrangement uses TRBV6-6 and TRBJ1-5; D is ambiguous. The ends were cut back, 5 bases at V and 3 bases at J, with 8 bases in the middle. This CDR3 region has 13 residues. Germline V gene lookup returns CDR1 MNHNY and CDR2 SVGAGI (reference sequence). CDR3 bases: TGTGCCAGCAGTAAATCGGACAATCAGCCCCAGCATTTT. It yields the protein CASSKSDNQPQHF.

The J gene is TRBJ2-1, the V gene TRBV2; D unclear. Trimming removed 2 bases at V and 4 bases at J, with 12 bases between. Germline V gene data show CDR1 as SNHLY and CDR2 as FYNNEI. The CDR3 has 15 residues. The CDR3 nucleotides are TGTGCCAGCAGTGAAACCCGGGCCCGATACAATGAGCAGTTCTTC. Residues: CASSETRARYNEQFF.

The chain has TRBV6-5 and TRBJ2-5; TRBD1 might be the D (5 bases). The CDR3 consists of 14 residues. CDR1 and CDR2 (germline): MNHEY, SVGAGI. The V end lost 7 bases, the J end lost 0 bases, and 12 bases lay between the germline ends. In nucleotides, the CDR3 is TGTGCCAGCAAAAGGGGCTCTTACCAAGAGACCCAGTACTTC. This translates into CASKRGSYQETQYF.

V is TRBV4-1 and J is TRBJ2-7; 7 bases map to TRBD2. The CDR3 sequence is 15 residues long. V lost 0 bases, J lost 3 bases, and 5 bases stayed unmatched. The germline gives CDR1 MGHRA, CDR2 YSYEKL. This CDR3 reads CASSQDRGGGYEQYF. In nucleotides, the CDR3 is TGCGCCAGCAGCCAAGATCGGGGCGGGGGCTACGAGCAGTACTTC.

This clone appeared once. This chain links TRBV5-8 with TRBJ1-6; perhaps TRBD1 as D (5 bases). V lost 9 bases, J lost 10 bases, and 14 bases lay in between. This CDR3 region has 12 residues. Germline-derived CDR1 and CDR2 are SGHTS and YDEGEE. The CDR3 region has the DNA TGTGCCACCCAGGGTCGTAGGTCACCCCTCCACTTT. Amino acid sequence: CATQGRRSPLHF.

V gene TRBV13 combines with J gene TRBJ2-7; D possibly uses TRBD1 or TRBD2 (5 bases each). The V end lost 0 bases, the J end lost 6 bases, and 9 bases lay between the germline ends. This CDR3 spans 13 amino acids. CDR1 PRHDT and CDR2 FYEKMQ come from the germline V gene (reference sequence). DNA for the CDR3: TGTGCCAGCAGCTTAGGAGCTGGGACCGAGCAGTACTTC. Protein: CASSLGAGTEQYF. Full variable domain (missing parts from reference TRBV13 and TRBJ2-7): AAGVIQSPRHLIKEKRETATLKCYPIPRHDTVYWYQQGPGQDPQFLISFYEKMQSDKGSIPDRFSAQQFSDYHSELNMSSLELGDSALYFCASSLGAGTEQYFGPGTRLTVT.

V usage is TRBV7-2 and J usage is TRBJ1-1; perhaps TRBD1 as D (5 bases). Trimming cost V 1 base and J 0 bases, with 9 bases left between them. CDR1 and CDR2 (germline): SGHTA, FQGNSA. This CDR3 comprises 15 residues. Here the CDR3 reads CASSLDRRMNTEAFF. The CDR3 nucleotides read TGTGCCAGCAGCTTAGACAGGCGGATGAACACTGAAGCTTTCTTT.

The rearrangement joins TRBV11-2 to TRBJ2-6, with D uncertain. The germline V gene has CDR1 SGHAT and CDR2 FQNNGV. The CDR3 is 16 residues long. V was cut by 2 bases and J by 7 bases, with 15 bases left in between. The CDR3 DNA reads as TGTGCCAGCAGCTTACCCCGACTCGGAATCGCCAACGTCCTGACTTTC. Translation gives CASSLPRLGIANVLTF.

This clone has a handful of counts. The CDR3 loop reads CASSVHRDRGHTGELFF. In nucleotides, the CDR3 is TGTGCCAGCAGTGTCCACCGGGACAGGGGGCACACCGGGGAGCTGTTTTTT. This chain links TRBV2 with TRBJ2-2; 12 bases line up with TRBD1. V trimming: 4 bases; J trimming: 3 bases; junction bases outside the gene matches: 6. This CDR3 has 17 amino acids. CDR1 is SNHLY, CDR2 FYNNEI, per germline.

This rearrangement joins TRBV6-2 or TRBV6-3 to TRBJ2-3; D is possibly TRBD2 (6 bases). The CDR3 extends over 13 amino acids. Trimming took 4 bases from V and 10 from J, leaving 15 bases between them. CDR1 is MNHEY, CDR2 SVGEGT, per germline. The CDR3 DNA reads TGTGCCAGCAGTTCAGCACTAGCCAATGCGCAGTATTTT. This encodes CASSSALANAQYF.

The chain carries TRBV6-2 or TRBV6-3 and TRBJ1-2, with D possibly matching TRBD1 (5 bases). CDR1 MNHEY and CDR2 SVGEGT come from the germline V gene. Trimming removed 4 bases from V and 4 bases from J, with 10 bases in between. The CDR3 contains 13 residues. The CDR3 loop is CASSWGVGYGYTF. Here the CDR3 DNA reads TGTGCCAGCAGTTGGGGGGTGGGCTATGGCTACACCTTC.

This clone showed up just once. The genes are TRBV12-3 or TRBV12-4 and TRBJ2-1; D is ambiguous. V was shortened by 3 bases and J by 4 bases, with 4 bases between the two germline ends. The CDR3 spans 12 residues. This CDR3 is CASSFGYNEQFF. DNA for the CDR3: TGTGCCAGCAGTTTTGGATACAATGAGCAGTTCTTC.

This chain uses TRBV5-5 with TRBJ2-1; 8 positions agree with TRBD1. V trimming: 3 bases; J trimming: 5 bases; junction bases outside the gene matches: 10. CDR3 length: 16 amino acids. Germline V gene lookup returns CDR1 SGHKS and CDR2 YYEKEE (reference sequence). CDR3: CASSYSDRDGHNEQFF. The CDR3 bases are TGTGCCAGCAGCTACTCGGACAGGGACGGACACAATGAGCAGTTCTTC.

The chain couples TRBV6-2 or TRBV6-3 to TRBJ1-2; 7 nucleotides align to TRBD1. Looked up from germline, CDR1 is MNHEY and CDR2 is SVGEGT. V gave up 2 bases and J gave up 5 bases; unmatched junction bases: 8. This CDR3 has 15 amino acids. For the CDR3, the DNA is TGTGCCAGCAGTTACCGCAAGGACAGGAAGTATGGCTACACCTTC. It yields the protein CASSYRKDRKYGYTF.

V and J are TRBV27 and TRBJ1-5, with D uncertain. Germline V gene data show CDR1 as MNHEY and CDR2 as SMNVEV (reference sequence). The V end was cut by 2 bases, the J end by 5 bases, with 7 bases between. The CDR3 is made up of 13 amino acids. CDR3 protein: CASSLQDHQPQHF. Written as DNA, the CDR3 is TGTGCCAGCAGTTTACAGGATCATCAGCCCCAGCATTTT.

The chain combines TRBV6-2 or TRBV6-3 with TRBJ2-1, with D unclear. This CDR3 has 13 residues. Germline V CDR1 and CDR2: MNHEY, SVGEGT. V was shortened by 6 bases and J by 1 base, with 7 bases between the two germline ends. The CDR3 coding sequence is TGTGCCAGCAGCCGTGGGTCCTACAATGAGCAGTTCTTC. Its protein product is CASSRGSYNEQFF.

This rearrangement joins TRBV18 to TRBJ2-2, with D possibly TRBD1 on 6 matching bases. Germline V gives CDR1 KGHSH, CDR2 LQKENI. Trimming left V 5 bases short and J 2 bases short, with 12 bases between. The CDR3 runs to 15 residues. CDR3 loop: CASSILDSNTGELFF. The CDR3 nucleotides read TGTGCCAGCTCAATCCTGGACAGTAACACCGGGGAGCTGTTTTTT. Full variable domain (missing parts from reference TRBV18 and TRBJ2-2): NAGVMQNPRHLVRRRGQEARLRCSPMKGHSHVYWYRQLPEEGLKFMVYLQKENIIDESGMPKERFSAEFPKEGPSILRIQQVVRGDSAAYFCASSILDSNTGELFFGEGSRLTVL.

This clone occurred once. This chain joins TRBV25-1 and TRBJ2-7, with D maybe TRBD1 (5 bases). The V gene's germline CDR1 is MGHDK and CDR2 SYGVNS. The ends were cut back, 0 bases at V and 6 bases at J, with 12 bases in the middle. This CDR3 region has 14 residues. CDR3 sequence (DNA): TGTGCCAGCAGTGAATATGTACAGGCCGGCGAGCAGTACTTC. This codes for CASSEYVQAGEQYF.

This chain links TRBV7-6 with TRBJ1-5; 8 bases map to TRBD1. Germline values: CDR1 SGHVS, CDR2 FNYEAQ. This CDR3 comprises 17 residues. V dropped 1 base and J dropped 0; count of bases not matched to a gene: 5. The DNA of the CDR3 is TGTGCCAGCAGCTTAGGTCGGACAGGGCATAGCAATCAGCCCCAGCATTTT. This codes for CASSLGRTGHSNQPQHF.

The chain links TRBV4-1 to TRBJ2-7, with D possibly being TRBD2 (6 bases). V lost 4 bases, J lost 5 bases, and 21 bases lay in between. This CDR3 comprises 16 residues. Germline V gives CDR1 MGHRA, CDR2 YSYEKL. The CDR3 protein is CASSLSFGGTSDEQYF. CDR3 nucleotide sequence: TGCGCCAGCAGCCTCAGCTTCGGGGGAACGTCGGACGAGCAGTACTTC.

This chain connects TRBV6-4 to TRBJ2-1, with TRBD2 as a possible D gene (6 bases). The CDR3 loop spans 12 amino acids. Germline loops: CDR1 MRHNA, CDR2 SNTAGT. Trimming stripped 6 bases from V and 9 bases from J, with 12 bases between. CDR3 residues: CASSPGEGEQFF. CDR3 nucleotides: TGTGCCAGCAGCCCGGGGGAAGGTGAGCAGTTCTTC.

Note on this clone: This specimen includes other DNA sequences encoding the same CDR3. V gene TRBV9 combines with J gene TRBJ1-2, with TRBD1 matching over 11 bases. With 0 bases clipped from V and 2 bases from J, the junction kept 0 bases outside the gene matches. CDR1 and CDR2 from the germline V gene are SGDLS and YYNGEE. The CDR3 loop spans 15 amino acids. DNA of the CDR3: TGTGCCAGCAGCGTAGGGACAGGGGGCAACTATGGCTACACCTTC. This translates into CASSVGTGGNYGYTF. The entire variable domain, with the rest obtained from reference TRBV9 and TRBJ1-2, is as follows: DSGVTQTPKHLITATGQRVTLRCSPRSGDLSVYWYQQSLDQGLQFLIQYYNGEERAKGNILERFSAQQFPDLHSELNLSSLELGDSALYFCASSVGTGGNYGYTFGSGTRLTVV.

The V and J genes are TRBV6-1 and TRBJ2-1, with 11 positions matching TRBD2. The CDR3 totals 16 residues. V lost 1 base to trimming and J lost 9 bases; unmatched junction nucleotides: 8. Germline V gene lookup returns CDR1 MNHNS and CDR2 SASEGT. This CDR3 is CASSEVAGGRNTEQFF. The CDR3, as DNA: TGTGCCAGCAGTGAAGTAGCGGGGGGGCGCAACACTGAGCAGTTCTTC.

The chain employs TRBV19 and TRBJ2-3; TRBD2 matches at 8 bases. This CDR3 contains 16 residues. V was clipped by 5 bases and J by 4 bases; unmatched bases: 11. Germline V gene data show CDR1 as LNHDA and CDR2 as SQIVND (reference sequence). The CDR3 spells CASSPPRGGRADTQYF. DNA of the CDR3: TGTGCCAGTAGTCCACCTCGCGGGGGGAGGGCAGATACGCAGTATTTT.

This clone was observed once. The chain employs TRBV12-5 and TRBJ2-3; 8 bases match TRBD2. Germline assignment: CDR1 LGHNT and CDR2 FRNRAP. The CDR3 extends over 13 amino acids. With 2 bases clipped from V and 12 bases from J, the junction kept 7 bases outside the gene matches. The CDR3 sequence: CASGLFSGELQYF. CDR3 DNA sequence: TGTGCTAGTGGTTTGTTTAGCGGGGAACTACAGTATTTT.

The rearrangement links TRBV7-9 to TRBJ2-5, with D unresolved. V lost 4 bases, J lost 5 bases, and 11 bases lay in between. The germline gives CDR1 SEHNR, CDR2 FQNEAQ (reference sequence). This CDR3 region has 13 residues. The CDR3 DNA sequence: TGTGCCAGCAGCTCTGGGGTAGGGGAGACCCAGTACTTC. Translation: CASSSGVGETQYF.

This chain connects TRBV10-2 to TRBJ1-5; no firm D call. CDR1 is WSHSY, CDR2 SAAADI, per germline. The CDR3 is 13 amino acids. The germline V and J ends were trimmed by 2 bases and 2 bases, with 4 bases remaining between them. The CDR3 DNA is TGCGCCAGCAGTGAGCAGGGCAATCAGCCCCAGCATTTT. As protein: CASSEQGNQPQHF.

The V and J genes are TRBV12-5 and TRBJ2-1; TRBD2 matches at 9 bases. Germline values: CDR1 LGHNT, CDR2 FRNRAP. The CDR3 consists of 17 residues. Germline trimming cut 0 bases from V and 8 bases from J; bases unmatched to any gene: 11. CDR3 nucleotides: TGTGCTAGTGGTTTGGTACGGTTTAGCGGGGGTACAGATGAGCAGTTCTTC. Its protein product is CASGLVRFSGGTDEQFF.

CDR3 protein: CASSEGLTNTGELFF. The CDR3 nucleotides read TGCGCCAGCAGTGAAGGGCTGACGAACACCGGGGAGCTGTTTTTT. The gene calls are TRBV10-1 and TRBJ2-2; no firm D call. The CDR3 is 15 amino acids. The V end was cut by 3 bases, the J end by 0 bases, with 8 bases between. Germline V gives CDR1 WNHNN, CDR2 SYGVQD (reference sequence).

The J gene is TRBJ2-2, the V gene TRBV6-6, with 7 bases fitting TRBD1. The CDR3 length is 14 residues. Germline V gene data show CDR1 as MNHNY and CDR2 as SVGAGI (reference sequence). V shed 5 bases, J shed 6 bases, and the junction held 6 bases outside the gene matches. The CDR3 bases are TGTGCCAGCAGTGGGGGACAGATGCCCGGGGAGCTGTTTTTT. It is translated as CASSGGQMPGELFF.

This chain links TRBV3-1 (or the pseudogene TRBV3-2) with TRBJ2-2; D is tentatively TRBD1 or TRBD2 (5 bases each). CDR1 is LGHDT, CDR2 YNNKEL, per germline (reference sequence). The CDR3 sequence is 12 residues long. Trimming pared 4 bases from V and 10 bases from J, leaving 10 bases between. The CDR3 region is CASSPGPPELFF. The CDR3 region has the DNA TGTGCCAGCAGCCCGGGACCGCCGGAGCTGTTTTTT.

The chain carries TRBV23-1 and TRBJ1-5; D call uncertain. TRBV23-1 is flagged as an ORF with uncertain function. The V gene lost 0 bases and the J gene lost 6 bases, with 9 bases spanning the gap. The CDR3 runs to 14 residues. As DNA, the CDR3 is TGCGCCAGCAGTCAATCGCTGGTGACTCAGCCCCAGCATTTT. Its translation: CASSQSLVTQPQHF.